These 24 T cell receptor beta chains were all obtained from the same sample, sequenced in a study of T cell changes during pregnancy in multiple sclerosis. Method: immunoSEQ multiplex PCR; TCRdb's copy keeps in-frame clones and lacks some. The repertoire holds under 70,000 clones, with roughly 94% as singletons. The sequencing used CD8+ T cells from peripheral blood mononuclear cells, collected after pregnancy. The source is a female donor with multiple sclerosis, enrolled in a pregnancy study.

The J gene is TRBJ2-3, the V gene TRBV14; D gene unclear. The CDR3 has 15 residues. Germline values: CDR1 SGHDN, CDR2 FVKESK. V was pared by 1 base and J by 2 bases, with 10 bases between. The CDR3 is CASSQGATVTDTQYF. The DNA for the CDR3 is TGTGCCAGCAGCCAAGGGGCTACAGTCACAGATACGCAGTATTTT.

This chain uses TRBV27 with TRBJ1-2; D is perhaps TRBD1 (6 bases). With 8 bases removed from V and 2 bases from J, the gap between germline ends came to 18 bases. The CDR3 contains 15 residues. Germline CDR1 is MNHEY and CDR2 is SMNVEV (reference sequence). The CDR3 DNA sequence: TGTGCCAGCGGCTCGAGGACAGTTACGAACTATGGCTACACCTTC. As protein: CASGSRTVTNYGYTF.

The rearrangement uses TRBV7-9 and TRBJ2-1; tentatively, D is TRBD1 (6 bases). The CDR3 length is 13 residues. V lost 1 base and J lost 5, with 6 bases in between. Germline CDR1 is SEHNR and CDR2 is FQNEAQ (reference sequence). The CDR3 region has the DNA TGTGCCAGCAGCTTAGGGGACAACAATGAGCAGTTCTTC. The encoded protein is CASSLGDNNEQFF.

The CDR3 protein is CASSLSAGQPQHF. CDR3 DNA sequence: TGTGCCAGCAGTTTATCAGCGGGTCAGCCCCAGCATTTT. V and J are TRBV27 and TRBJ1-5; D ambiguous. V dropped 0 bases and J dropped 6 bases, with 6 bases sitting between them. Germline loops: CDR1 MNHEY, CDR2 SMNVEV (reference sequence). CDR3 length: 13 residues.

V is TRBV2 and J is TRBJ1-1; 9 positions agree with TRBD1. The CDR3 covers 14 residues. From germline, CDR1 is SNHLY and CDR2 FYNNEI. V was clipped by 11 bases and J by 3 bases; unmatched bases: 10. The CDR3 loop reads CAVSTGGPHTEAFF. CDR3 in DNA: TGTGCCGTCTCGACAGGGGGTCCTCACACTGAAGCTTTCTTT.

V is TRBV1 and J is TRBJ2-6; no DNA check was done on the table's D call, TRBD1. TRBV1 is given as a pseudogene. This CDR3 spans 20 amino acids. CDR3 DNA: TGCACCAGCAGCTCAGAAGCCGGGACAGGGGTGCTAGACGGGGCCAACGTCCTGACTTTC. It translates to CTSSSEAGTGVLDGANVLTF.

The chain carries TRBV6-1 and TRBJ2-7, with D possibly matching TRBD1 (5 bases). The germline CDR1 and CDR2 sequences are MNHNS and SASEGT. The CDR3 length is 15 residues. The V and J ends lost 4 bases and 0 bases respectively, with 13 bases between them. The CDR3 DNA reads as TGTGCCAGCAGTGGTCAGGGCTACGACTCCTACGAGCAGTACTTC. Its protein is CASSGQGYDSYEQYF.

The gene calls are TRBV5-1 and TRBJ2-5; 8 bases match TRBD2. J gave up 2 bases and V 5 bases, and 5 bases lay outside the gene matches. Germline loops: CDR1 SGHRS, CDR2 YFSETQ. The CDR3 totals 14 residues. CDR3 nucleotide sequence: TGCGCCAGCAGACTAGCGGAGCCTCAAGAGACCCAGTACTTC. Its protein is CASRLAEPQETQYF.

The rearrangement joins TRBV27 to TRBJ1-1; the D gene is possibly TRBD1 (6 bases). The ends were cut back, 4 bases at V and 5 bases at J, with 17 bases in the middle. Germline V CDR1 and CDR2: MNHEY, SMNVEV (reference sequence). The CDR3 is 15 residues long. The CDR3 loop is CASSWVGGGTTEAFF. The CDR3 DNA is TGTGCCAGCAGTTGGGTAGGGGGGGGGACAACTGAAGCTTTCTTT.

The chain uses TRBV7-9 and TRBJ2-7; D unresolved. From germline, CDR1 is SEHNR and CDR2 FQNEAQ (reference sequence). Trimming removed 1 base from V and 4 bases from J, with 8 bases in between. CDR3 length: 13 residues. In DNA, the CDR3 is TGTGCCAGCAGCTTAGGGCTTTCATACGAGCAGTACTTC. This codes for CASSLGLSYEQYF.

The chain links TRBV2 to TRBJ2-6, with TRBD2 identical over 7 bases. Per the germline V gene, CDR1 is SNHLY and CDR2 is FYNNEI. This CDR3 has 18 residues. The V gene end was trimmed by 7 bases and the J gene end by 1 base; junction bases not matched to a gene: 13. The DNA of the CDR3 is TGTGCCAGCACAGGCTACCTAGCGGAGCTGTCTGGGGCCAACGTCCTGACTTTC. It codes for CASTGYLAELSGANVLTF.

This clone was seen just once. This chain links TRBV5-4 with TRBJ2-7; possibly TRBD2 for D (6 bases). CDR1 SGHNT and CDR2 YYREEE come from the germline V gene (reference sequence). The germline V and J ends were trimmed by 1 base and 2 bases, with 13 bases remaining between them. The CDR3 runs 15 residues. CDR3 in amino acids: CASSLRLGGAYEQYF. The CDR3 region has the DNA TGTGCCAGCAGCTTGAGGCTCGGAGGGGCCTACGAGCAGTACTTC.

This chain joins TRBV11-2 and TRBJ2-1, with TRBD1 identical over 8 bases. The germline CDR1 and CDR2 sequences are SGHAT and FQNNGV. This CDR3 has 15 amino acids. The V gene end was trimmed by 1 base and the J gene end by 9 bases; junction bases not matched to a gene: 8. The CDR3 coding sequence is TGTGCCAGCAGCTTAGCCCGGACAGGGTCGAGTGAGCAGTTCTTC. Protein product: CASSLARTGSSEQFF.

The chain carries TRBV7-9 and TRBJ1-1; D not certain. The CDR3 covers 11 residues. Trimming cost V 3 bases and J 5 bases, with 4 bases left between them. CDR1 SEHNR and CDR2 FQNEAQ come from the germline V gene (reference sequence). CDR3 sequence reads: CASSFMTEAFF. CDR3 coding DNA: TGTGCCAGCAGCTTTATGACTGAAGCTTTCTTT.

This clone appeared once. One junction end disagrees with the germline gene, perhaps due to a read error. V is TRBV13 and J is TRBJ2-1; D is unresolved. This CDR3 spans 15 amino acids. Germline V gene sequence: CDR1 PRHDT, CDR2 FYEKMQ (reference sequence). The CDR3 region is CASNSITPSNNEQFF. CDR3 nucleotides: TGTGCCAGCAATAGTATAACCCCCTCCAACAATGAGCAGTTCTTC.

The rearrangement joins TRBV27 to TRBJ2-3, with D perhaps TRBD2 (5 bases). This CDR3 region has 14 residues. The germline CDR1 and CDR2 sequences are MNHEY and SMNVEV (reference sequence). V was shortened by 8 bases and J by 2 bases, with 14 bases between the two germline ends. CDR3 protein: CASGLWRATDTQYF. The DNA for the CDR3 is TGTGCCAGCGGTCTCTGGCGGGCCACAGATACGCAGTATTTT.

This clone was picked up one time. The genes are TRBV6-4 and TRBJ2-1; D ambiguous. Between the trimmed V and J ends, which lost 2 bases and 3 bases, there was a span of 5 bases. The CDR3 consists of 13 residues. The germline gives CDR1 MRHNA, CDR2 SNTAGT. CDR3 bases: TGTGCCAGCAGTGACGGCCTCTACAATGAGCAGTTCTTC. Protein product: CASSDGLYNEQFF.

The rearrangement links TRBV5-1 to TRBJ2-7; perhaps TRBD1 as D (5 bases). V gave up 0 bases and J gave up 9 bases, with 10 bases separating them. From germline, CDR1 is SGHRS and CDR2 YFSETQ. This CDR3 is built from 12 residues. The CDR3 protein is CASSLEGSGQYF. CDR3 in DNA: TGCGCCAGCAGCTTGGAGGGGTCGGGGCAGTACTTC.

The CDR3 nucleotides are TGCGCCAGCAGCCCAGAACCGGGACTAGCGGGAGGGGAATACAATGAGCAGTTCTTC. It specifies CASSPEPGLAGGEYNEQFF. This sequence joins TRBV4-1 and TRBJ2-1; TRBD2 aligns across 16 bases. The trim removed 4 bases at V and 4 bases at J, leaving 10 bases unmatched. The CDR3 spans 19 residues. The germline V gene has CDR1 MGHRA and CDR2 YSYEKL.

The chain carries TRBV7-9 and TRBJ1-2; 8 bases fit TRBD1. Germline lookup yields CDR1 SEHNR and CDR2 FQNEAQ (reference sequence). V was clipped by 2 bases and J by 6 bases; unmatched bases: 5. There are 14 residues in the CDR3. The CDR3 DNA sequence: TGTGCCAGCAGCTTAACGACAGGGGCGGATGGCTACACCTTC. Encoded protein: CASSLTTGADGYTF.

The CDR3 region is CASSSLASTYEQYF. Here the CDR3 DNA reads TGTGCCAGCAGCTCACTAGCGTCTACCTACGAGCAGTACTTC. The chain combines TRBV13 with TRBJ2-7; 7 positions agree with TRBD2. V was clipped by 4 bases and J by 2 bases; unmatched bases: 5. Per germline, CDR1 PRHDT and CDR2 FYEKMQ (reference sequence). The CDR3 runs 14 residues.

The chain links TRBV6-6 to TRBJ1-4; maybe TRBD1 (6 bases). The CDR3 has 16 amino acids. The germline V and J ends were trimmed by 10 bases and 4 bases, with 22 bases remaining between them. Germline assignment: CDR1 MNHNY and CDR2 SVGAGI (reference sequence). The CDR3 region has the DNA TGTGCCACCAACCCCGCCAGCGGGGGCCGTAATGAAAAACTGTTTTTT. This codes for CATNPASGGRNEKLFF.

V usage is TRBV4-1 and J usage is TRBJ1-5, with unresolved D. Germline CDR1 MGHRA, CDR2 YSYEKL. CDR3 size: 16 residues. V lost 4 bases, J lost 0 bases, and 13 bases lay in between. CDR3 sequence reads: CASSPGLSNSNQPQHF. The CDR3 DNA sequence: TGCGCCAGCAGCCCCGGTCTAAGCAATAGCAATCAGCCCCAGCATTTT.

The chain couples TRBV9 to TRBJ1-2; 7 bases fit TRBD1. After removal of 3 bases from V and 3 bases from J, the junction contained 5 bases not matched to a gene. Germline CDR1 is SGDLS and CDR2 is YYNGEE. The CDR3 covers 14 residues. This CDR3 reads CASSARQGYYGYTF. The DNA for the CDR3 is TGTGCCAGCAGCGCCCGACAGGGATACTATGGCTACACCTTC.